These 5 T cell receptor beta chains share one sample of origin, sequenced in a study of T cell responses to AZD1222 COVID-19 vaccine. This table comes from immunoSEQ multiplex PCR, and its TCRdb copy is limited to in-frame clones, with some not included. The sample yields around 160,000 clones, around nine tenths seen once. The sequencing here drew on peripheral blood, taken on day 0 of AZD1222 vaccination. The receptors derive from an adult in good health.

J is TRBJ1-1 and V is TRBV18; no clear D. V lost 6 bases, J lost 1 base, and 9 bases lay in between. This CDR3 region has 13 residues. The V gene's germline CDR1 is KGHSH and CDR2 LQKENI. CDR3 residues: CASSLRENTEAFF. CDR3 sequence (DNA): TGTGCCAGCTCCCTCCGGGAGAACACTGAAGCTTTCTTT.

The J gene is TRBJ2-7, the V gene TRBV5-6; 9 bases agree with TRBD1. V dropped 4 bases and J dropped 3; count of bases not matched to a gene: 5. The CDR3 extends over 14 amino acids. Germline V gene data show CDR1 as SGHDT and CDR2 as YYEEEE. Written as DNA, the CDR3 is TGTGCCAGCAGCACCGGACAGGGGAACTACGAGCAGTACTTC. This codes for CASSTGQGNYEQYF.

The rearrangement joins TRBV24-1 to TRBJ1-2; the D gene is possibly TRBD1 (5 bases). This CDR3 contains 14 residues. The V end lost 6 bases, the J end lost 2 bases, and 12 bases lay between the germline ends. CDR1 and CDR2 (germline): KGHDR, SFDVKD. The CDR3 region has the DNA TGTGCCACCAGTAGGGGCGACAGCAACTATGGCTACACCTTC. It codes for CATSRGDSNYGYTF.

The genes are TRBV19 and TRBJ1-5, with 12 bases lining up with TRBD1. Germline CDR1 reads LNHDA; CDR2 reads SQIVND (reference sequence). The CDR3 spans 17 residues. The V gene end was trimmed by 1 base and the J gene end by 5 bases; junction bases not matched to a gene: 6. The CDR3 loop reads CASSIGGTGGWYQPQHF. DNA for the CDR3: TGTGCCAGTAGTATAGGGGGGACAGGGGGCTGGTATCAGCCCCAGCATTTT.

This clone was observed a single time. The CDR3 reads CAWTRDPGRQPQHF. The CDR3, as DNA: TGTGCCTGGACCCGGGACCCTGGGCGTCAGCCCCAGCATTTT. The rearrangement joins TRBV30 to TRBJ1-5, with a tentative D call TRBD1 (5 bases). Germline CDR1 reads GTSNPN; CDR2 reads SVGIG (reference sequence). The CDR3 spans 14 residues. The V gene lost 4 bases and the J gene lost 6 bases, with 16 bases spanning the gap.